The 26 T cell receptor beta chains reported below all come from one sample, sequenced in a study of control samples from healthy donors and cancer patients. The table came from immunoSEQ multiplex PCR; TCRdb's copy has only in-frame clones and leaves some out. The table shows some 140,000 clones, with roughly nine tenths occurring only once. Sequencing was done on a sample of blood. These receptors were collected from a woman between 25 and 40 years old in good health.

The gene calls are TRBV9 and TRBJ1-3; no clear D. CDR3 length: 16 residues. Trimming left V 2 bases short and J 2 bases short, with 14 bases between. Germline V gene sequence: CDR1 SGDLS, CDR2 YYNGEE. The CDR3 sequence is CASSVTLEATGNTIYF. CDR3 DNA: TGTGCCAGCAGCGTCACCCTTGAGGCGACTGGAAACACCATATATTTT.

The chain couples TRBV5-1 to TRBJ2-7, with D perhaps matching TRBD1 or TRBD2 (5 bases each). The CDR3 extends over 14 amino acids. Germline CDR1 and CDR2: SGHRS and YFSETQ. Trimming took 0 bases from V and 7 from J, leaving 14 bases between them. CDR3 region: CASSLVLNEGEQYF. The CDR3, as DNA: TGCGCCAGCAGCTTGGTCCTGAATGAGGGGGAGCAGTACTTC.

The chain combines TRBV2 with TRBJ2-1; possibly TRBD1 or TRBD2 for D (5 bases each). The CDR3 spans 13 residues. Germline loops: CDR1 SNHLY, CDR2 FYNNEI. Trimming took off 8 bases at V and 8 bases at J, with 16 bases between the two ends. CDR3 in DNA: TGTGCCAGCGCCGGAGTGGGGGACCATGAGCAGTTCTTC. This translates into CASAGVGDHEQFF.

The rearrangement joins TRBV27 to TRBJ1-5; tentative D call: TRBD1 (5 bases). This CDR3 comprises 15 residues. V lost 4 bases, J lost 10 bases, and 20 bases lay in between. Germline CDR1 MNHEY, CDR2 SMNVEV (reference sequence). The chain's CDR3 is CASSSLGTGGQPQHF. In nucleotides, the CDR3 is TGTGCCAGCAGTTCCCTCGGGACGGGGGGTCAACCCCAGCATTTT.

The chain links TRBV4-2 to TRBJ2-1; the D is unclear. Trimming removed 0 bases at V and 8 bases at J, with 5 bases between. Germline V lookup: CDR1 LGHNA, CDR2 YNFKEQ. The CDR3 is 12 residues long. CDR3 nucleotide sequence: TGTGCCAGCAGCCAAGATACGGATGAGCAGTTCTTC. Translation gives CASSQDTDEQFF.

This clone showed up just a few times. The rearrangement uses TRBV13 and TRBJ1-6, with TRBD1 identical over 8 bases. Germline V CDR1 and CDR2: PRHDT, FYEKMQ (reference sequence). Germline trimming cut 5 bases from V and 6 bases from J; bases unmatched to any gene: 6. The CDR3 covers 15 residues. CDR3 DNA sequence: TGTGCCAGCAGCCGCGGACAGGGAGGTAATTCACCCCTCCACTTT. Residues: CASSRGQGGNSPLHF.

The chain is built from TRBV3-1 (or the pseudogene TRBV3-2) and TRBJ2-3; a possible D gene is TRBD2 (6 bases). The V end was cut by 1 base, the J end by 5 bases, with 13 bases between. This CDR3 is built from 15 residues. Germline CDR1 reads LGHDT; CDR2 reads YNNKEL (reference sequence). This CDR3 reads CASSQVSTGEDTQYF. DNA of the CDR3: TGTGCCAGCAGCCAAGTCTCAACGGGAGAAGATACGCAGTATTTT.

The chain joins TRBV6-5 to TRBJ2-7; D gene uncertain. This CDR3 comprises 13 residues. Looked up from germline, CDR1 is MNHEY and CDR2 is SVGAGI. Trimming cost V 2 bases and J 2 bases, with 7 bases left between them. The CDR3 loop reads CASSYRAPYEQYF. The DNA of the CDR3 is TGTGCCAGCAGTTACAGGGCCCCCTACGAGCAGTACTTC.

This chain's CDR3 is CASNRIGSAVGETQYF. The CDR3 DNA reads TGTGCCAGCAACCGTATAGGTTCAGCGGTGGGGGAGACCCAGTACTTC. V and J are TRBV5-4 and TRBJ2-5, with D perhaps matching TRBD2 (5 bases). Trimming pared 6 bases from V and 5 bases from J, leaving 23 bases between. Germline assignment: CDR1 SGHNT and CDR2 YYREEE (reference sequence). The CDR3 contains 16 residues.

This rearrangement joins TRBV19 to TRBJ1-1; TRBD1 matches at 9 bases. The CDR3 spans 15 residues. J lost 0 bases, V lost 5 bases, and 4 bases had no gene match. Germline CDR1 is LNHDA and CDR2 is SQIVND (reference sequence). In DNA, the CDR3 is TGTGCCAGTAGTCGACAGGGGGGTATGAACACTGAAGCTTTCTTT. This gives the protein CASSRQGGMNTEAFF.

This chain links TRBV3-1 (or the pseudogene TRBV3-2) with TRBJ1-6; D is ambiguous. The V end was cut by 0 bases, the J end by 10 bases, with 7 bases between. In germline, CDR1 is LGHDT, CDR2 YNNKEL (reference sequence). The length of the CDR3 is 13 residues. The DNA of the CDR3 is TGTGCCAGCAGCCAAGATTCTCGGTCACCCCTCCACTTT. Protein product: CASSQDSRSPLHF.

J is TRBJ2-3 and V is TRBV5-4, with 9 positions matching TRBD2. There are 17 residues in the CDR3. Losses at the gene ends were 0 bases for V and 2 bases for J; bases not matched to a gene: 7. Germline lookup yields CDR1 SGHNT and CDR2 YYREEE (reference sequence). The CDR3 DNA sequence: TGTGCCAGCAGCTTGGGGCCACTAGCGGGTTACACAGATACGCAGTATTTT. This sequence encodes CASSLGPLAGYTDTQYF.

This clone came up once. The V and J genes are TRBV5-4 and TRBJ1-2; possibly TRBD1 for D (5 bases). The CDR3 consists of 16 residues. V was cut by 0 bases and J by 4 bases, with 16 bases left in between. Germline V CDR1 and CDR2: SGHNT, YYREEE (reference sequence). The CDR3 region has the DNA TGTGCCAGCAGCTTGGGGGGTGAACAGGCGATCTATGGCTACACCTTC. Translation gives CASSLGGEQAIYGYTF.

A few counts support this clone. The chain is built from TRBV5-1 and TRBJ1-6; TRBD1 might be the D (5 bases). Trimming pared 7 bases from V and 9 bases from J, leaving 14 bases between. CDR1 SGHRS and CDR2 YFSETQ come from the germline V gene. The CDR3 has 13 amino acids. In nucleotides, the CDR3 is TGCGCCAGCGCACAGGTACCGGGTTCACCCCTCCACTTT. Its protein product is CASAQVPGSPLHF.

The V and J genes are TRBV10-1 and TRBJ2-2, with D perhaps matching TRBD1 or TRBD2 (5 bases each). CDR3 size: 16 residues. Germline CDR1 WNHNN, CDR2 SYGVQD (reference sequence). The V gene lost 0 bases and the J gene lost 3 bases, with 11 bases spanning the gap. The CDR3 reads CASSESGREDTGELFF. The DNA of the CDR3 is TGCGCCAGCAGTGAGTCGGGACGCGAGGACACCGGGGAGCTGTTTTTT.

The chain combines TRBV5-4 with TRBJ1-1, with D possibly matching TRBD1 (6 bases). V shed 4 bases and J shed 8 bases, with 12 bases lying between them. The CDR3 has 12 amino acids. CDR1 SGHNT and CDR2 YYREEE come from the germline V gene (reference sequence). CDR3 DNA sequence: TGTGCCAGCAGCCCCTCCGGGACAGAAGCTTTCTTT. It encodes CASSPSGTEAFF.

This rearrangement joins TRBV28 to TRBJ2-5; 7 bases are shared with TRBD2. The V gene's germline CDR1 is MDHEN and CDR2 SYDVKM. The CDR3 covers 16 residues. V lost 2 bases and J lost 1; bases outside the gene matches: 7. In nucleotides, the CDR3 is TGTGCCAGCAGTTTAGGGGGGGGTACTCTCCAAGAGACCCAGTACTTC. It codes for CASSLGGGTLQETQYF.

The chain is built from TRBV5-1 and TRBJ2-1; 10 bases are shared with TRBD2. Per germline, CDR1 SGHRS and CDR2 YFSETQ. The CDR3 spans 14 residues. V shed 7 bases and J 5 bases; nucleotides not matched to a gene: 6. Here the CDR3 reads CASLAGETHNEQFF. DNA for the CDR3: TGCGCCAGCCTAGCGGGGGAGACTCACAATGAGCAGTTCTTC.

This chain connects TRBV18 to TRBJ1-2, with 8 bases aligning to TRBD1. From germline, CDR1 is KGHSH and CDR2 LQKENI. V dropped 3 bases and J dropped 0; count of bases not matched to a gene: 6. The CDR3 sequence is 16 residues long. This CDR3 reads CASSPAPDRANYGYTF. In DNA, the CDR3 is TGTGCCAGCTCACCCGCCCCGGACAGGGCTAACTATGGCTACACCTTC.

The CDR3 DNA follows: TGTGCCAGCAGTCCGGGGGGAGGGCCCATATATTTT. Translated, it gives CASSPGGGPIYF. The chain couples TRBV6-5 to TRBJ1-3; possibly TRBD1 for D (5 bases). The CDR3 totals 12 residues. Germline CDR1 reads MNHEY; CDR2 reads SVGAGI. Trimming removed 5 bases at V and 11 bases at J, with 13 bases between.

The CDR3, as DNA: TGTGCCTGGCGGAGGATGGGGCTAGCGGGAGTTCGAGGCTACGAGCAGTACTTC. It encodes CAWRRMGLAGVRGYEQYF. V is TRBV30 and J is TRBJ2-7; 10 bases are a match to TRBD2. The CDR3 loop spans 18 amino acids. Per the germline V gene, CDR1 is GTSNPN and CDR2 is SVGIG (reference sequence). V lost 5 bases, J lost 3 bases, and 19 bases stayed unmatched.

The chain joins TRBV5-1 to TRBJ2-1; the D call may be TRBD1 or TRBD2 (5 bases each). V lost 4 bases, J lost 5 bases, and 22 bases lay in between. The CDR3 is 17 amino acids. Per the germline V gene, CDR1 is SGHRS and CDR2 is YFSETQ. The CDR3 sequence: CASSPPPRPRGDNEQFF. The CDR3 region has the DNA TGCGCCAGCAGCCCTCCCCCCCGGCCCAGAGGGGACAATGAGCAGTTCTTC.

This clone turned up a few times. This chain joins TRBV7-9 and TRBJ1-2, with 7 bases lining up with TRBD1. CDR3 length: 14 residues. Looked up from germline, CDR1 is SEHNR and CDR2 is FQNEAQ (reference sequence). Trimming at V came to 5 bases and at J to 5 bases, leaving 8 bases not matched to a gene. For the CDR3, the DNA is TGTGCCAGCAGCCTGGGGGACAGCCCATATGGCTACACCTTC. Translation gives CASSLGDSPYGYTF.

The V and J genes are TRBV5-5 and TRBJ1-5; D is ambiguous. The CDR3 has 14 amino acids. The V and J ends lost 1 base and 4 bases respectively, with 9 bases between them. CDR1 SGHKS and CDR2 YYEKEE come from the germline V gene (reference sequence). The DNA of the CDR3 is TGTGCCAGCAGCTTGACGTTTAGGAATCAGCCCCAGCATTTT. As protein: CASSLTFRNQPQHF.

The chain carries TRBV18 and TRBJ1-2; D uncertain. The germline V gene has CDR1 KGHSH and CDR2 LQKENI. The CDR3 totals 13 residues. V shed 3 bases and J shed 4 bases, with 9 bases lying between them. CDR3 DNA sequence: TGTGCCAGCTCACCTAGGACGACCTATGGCTACACCTTC. Amino acids: CASSPRTTYGYTF.

V gene TRBV2 combines with J gene TRBJ1-1; D is undetermined. V was shortened by 7 bases and J by 1 base, with 13 bases between the two germline ends. Germline V gene sequence: CDR1 SNHLY, CDR2 FYNNEI. The length of the CDR3 is 14 residues. CDR3: CASKGRLGNTEAFF. In DNA, the CDR3 is TGTGCCAGCAAAGGGAGACTTGGGAACACTGAAGCTTTCTTT.